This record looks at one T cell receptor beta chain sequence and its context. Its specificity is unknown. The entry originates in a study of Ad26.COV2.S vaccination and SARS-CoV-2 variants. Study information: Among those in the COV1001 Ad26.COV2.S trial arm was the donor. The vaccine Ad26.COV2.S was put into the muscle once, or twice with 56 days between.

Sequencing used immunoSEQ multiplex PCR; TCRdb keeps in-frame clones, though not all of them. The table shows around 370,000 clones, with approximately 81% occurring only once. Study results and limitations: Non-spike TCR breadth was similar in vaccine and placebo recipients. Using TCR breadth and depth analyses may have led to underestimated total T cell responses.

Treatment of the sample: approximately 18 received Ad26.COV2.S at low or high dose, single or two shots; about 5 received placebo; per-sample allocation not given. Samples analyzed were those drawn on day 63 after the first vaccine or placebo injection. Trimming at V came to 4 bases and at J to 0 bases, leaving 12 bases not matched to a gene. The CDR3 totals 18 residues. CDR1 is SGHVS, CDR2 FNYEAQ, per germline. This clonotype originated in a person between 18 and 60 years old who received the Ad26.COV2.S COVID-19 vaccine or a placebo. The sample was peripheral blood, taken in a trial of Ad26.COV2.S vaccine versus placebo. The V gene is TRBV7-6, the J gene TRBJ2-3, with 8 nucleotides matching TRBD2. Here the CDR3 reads CASSSIRKRGPSTDTQYF. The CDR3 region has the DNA TGTGCCAGCAGCTCAATAAGAAAGCGGGGGCCCAGCACAGATACGCAGTATTTT.